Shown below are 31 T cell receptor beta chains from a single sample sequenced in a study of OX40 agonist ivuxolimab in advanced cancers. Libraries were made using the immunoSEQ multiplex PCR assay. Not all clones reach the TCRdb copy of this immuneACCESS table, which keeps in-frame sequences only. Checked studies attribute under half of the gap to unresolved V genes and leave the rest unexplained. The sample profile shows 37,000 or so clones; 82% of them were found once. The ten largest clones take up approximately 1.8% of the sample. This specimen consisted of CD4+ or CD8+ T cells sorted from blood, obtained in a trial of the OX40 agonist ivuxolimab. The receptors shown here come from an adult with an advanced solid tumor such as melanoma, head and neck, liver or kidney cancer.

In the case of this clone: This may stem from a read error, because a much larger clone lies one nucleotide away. CDR3 DNA: TGTGCCAGCTCACCACAGACACCGAACACCGGGGGGCTGTTTTTT. Protein product: CASSPQTPNTGGLFF. The rearrangement joins TRBV18 to TRBJ2-2, with D perhaps matching TRBD2 (6 bases). The CDR3 sequence is 15 residues long. Germline CDR1 KGHSH, CDR2 LQKENI.

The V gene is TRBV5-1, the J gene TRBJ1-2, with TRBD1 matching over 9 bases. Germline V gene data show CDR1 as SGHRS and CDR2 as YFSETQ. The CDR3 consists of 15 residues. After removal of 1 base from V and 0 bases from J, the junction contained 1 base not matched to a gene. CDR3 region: CASSLRTGANYGYTF. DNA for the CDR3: TGCGCCAGCAGCTTGAGGACAGGGGCTAACTATGGCTACACCTTC.

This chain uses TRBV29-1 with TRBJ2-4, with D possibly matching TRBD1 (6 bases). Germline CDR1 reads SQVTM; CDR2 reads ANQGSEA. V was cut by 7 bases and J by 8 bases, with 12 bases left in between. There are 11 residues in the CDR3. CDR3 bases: TGCAGCGCTAACAAGGGGGACATTCAGTACTTC. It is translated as CSANKGDIQYF.

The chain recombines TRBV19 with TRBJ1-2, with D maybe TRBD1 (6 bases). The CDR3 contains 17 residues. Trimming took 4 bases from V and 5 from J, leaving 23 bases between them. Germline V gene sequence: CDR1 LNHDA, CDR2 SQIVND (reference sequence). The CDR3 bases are TGTGCCAGTAGTACCGCAGGGGCTATACGGTCCGGTTATGGCTACACCTTC. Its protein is CASSTAGAIRSGYGYTF. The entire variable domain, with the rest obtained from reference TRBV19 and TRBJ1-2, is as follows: DGGITQSPKYLFRKEGQNVTLSCEQNLNHDAMYWYRQDPGQGLRLIYYSQIVNDFQKGDIAEGYSVSREKKESFPLTVTSAQKNPTAFYLCASSTAGAIRSGYGYTFGSGTRLTVV.

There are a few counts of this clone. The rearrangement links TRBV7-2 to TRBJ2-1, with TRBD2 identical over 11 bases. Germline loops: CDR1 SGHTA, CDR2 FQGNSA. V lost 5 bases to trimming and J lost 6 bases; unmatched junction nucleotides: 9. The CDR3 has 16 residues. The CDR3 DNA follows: TGTGCCAGCAGCCCGACGCTAGCGGGGGGCTTCAATGAGCAGTTCTTC. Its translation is CASSPTLAGGFNEQFF. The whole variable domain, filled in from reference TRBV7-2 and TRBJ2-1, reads GAGVSQSPSNKVTEKGKDVELRCDPISGHTALYWYRQSLGQGLEFLIYFQGNSAPDKSGLPSDRFSAERTGGSVSTLTIQRTQQEDSAVYLCASSPTLAGGFNEQFFGPGTRLTVL.

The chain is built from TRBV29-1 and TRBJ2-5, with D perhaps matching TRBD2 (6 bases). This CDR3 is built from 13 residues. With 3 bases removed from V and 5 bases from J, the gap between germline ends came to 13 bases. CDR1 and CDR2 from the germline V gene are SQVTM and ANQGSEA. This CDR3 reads CSVDEGSGETQYF. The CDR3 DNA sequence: TGCAGCGTTGACGAAGGGAGCGGGGAGACCCAGTACTTC.

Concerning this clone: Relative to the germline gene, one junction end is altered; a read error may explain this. The CDR3, as DNA: TGTGCTAGCAGCTTTTCCGGCAGGTACAATGAGCAGTTCTTC. It translates to CASSFSGRYNEQFF. This rearrangement joins TRBV7-7 to TRBJ2-1; D is unclear. The CDR3 has 14 amino acids. Germline V lookup: CDR1 SSHAT, CDR2 FNYEAQ (reference sequence).

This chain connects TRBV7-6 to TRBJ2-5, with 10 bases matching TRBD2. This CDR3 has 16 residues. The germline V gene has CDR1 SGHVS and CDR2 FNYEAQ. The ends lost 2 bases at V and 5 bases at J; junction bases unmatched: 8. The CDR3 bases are TGTGCCAGCAGCTTACGGCTAGCGGGGGAATGGGAGACCCAGTACTTC. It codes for CASSLRLAGEWETQYF.

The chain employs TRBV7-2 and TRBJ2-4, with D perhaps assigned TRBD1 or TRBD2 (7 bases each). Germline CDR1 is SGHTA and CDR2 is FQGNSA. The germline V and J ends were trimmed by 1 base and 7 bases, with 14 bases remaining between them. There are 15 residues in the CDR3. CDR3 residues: CASSLEQGRGNIQYF. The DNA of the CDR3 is TGTGCCAGCAGCTTAGAACAGGGGCGGGGGAACATTCAGTACTTC.

The CDR3: CSGHWGGMNTEAFF. For the CDR3, the DNA is TGCAGCGGTCACTGGGGGGGAATGAACACTGAAGCTTTCTTT. The rearrangement joins TRBV29-1 to TRBJ1-1; possible D gene TRBD1, 5 bases. The V gene's germline CDR1 is SQVTM and CDR2 ANQGSEA. The CDR3 runs 14 residues. The V gene lost 7 bases and the J gene lost 0 bases, with 15 bases spanning the gap.

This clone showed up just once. This CDR3 is CASSVTGSGYTF. The CDR3 nucleotides are TGCGCCAGCAGCGTGACAGGCTCTGGCTACACCTTC. The V and J genes are TRBV5-1 and TRBJ1-2; the D gene is possibly TRBD1 (6 bases). From germline, CDR1 is SGHRS and CDR2 YFSETQ. This CDR3 has 12 amino acids. The V end lost 4 bases, the J end lost 7 bases, and 11 bases lay between the germline ends.

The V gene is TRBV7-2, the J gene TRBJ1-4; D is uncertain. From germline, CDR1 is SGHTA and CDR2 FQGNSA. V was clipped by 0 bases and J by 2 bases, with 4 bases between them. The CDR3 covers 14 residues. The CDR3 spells CASSLALTNEKLFF. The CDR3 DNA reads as TGTGCCAGCAGCTTAGCGCTCACTAATGAAAAACTGTTTTTT.

CDR3 coding DNA: TGTGCCAGCAGTTCCCCGACAGAGAACTATGGCTACACCTTC. Protein sequence: CASSSPTENYGYTF. The chain combines TRBV6-5 with TRBJ1-2; tentative D call: TRBD1 (5 bases). The germline V gene encodes CDR1 MNHEY and CDR2 SVGAGI. V lost 4 bases and J lost 2, with 11 bases in between. The CDR3 is 14 residues long.

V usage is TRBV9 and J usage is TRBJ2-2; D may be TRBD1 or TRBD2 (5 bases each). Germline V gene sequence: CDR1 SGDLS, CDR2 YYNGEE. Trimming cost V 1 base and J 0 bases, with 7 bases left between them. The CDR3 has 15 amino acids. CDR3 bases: TGTGCCAGCAGCGTAATGGGGGCGAACACCGGGGAGCTGTTTTTT. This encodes CASSVMGANTGELFF.

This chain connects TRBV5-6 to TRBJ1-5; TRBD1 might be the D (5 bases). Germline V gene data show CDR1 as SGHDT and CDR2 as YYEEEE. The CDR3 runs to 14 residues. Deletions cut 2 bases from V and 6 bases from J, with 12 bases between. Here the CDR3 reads CASSFWGLAQPQHF. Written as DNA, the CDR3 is TGTGCCAGCAGCTTTTGGGGGTTGGCTCAGCCCCAGCATTTT.

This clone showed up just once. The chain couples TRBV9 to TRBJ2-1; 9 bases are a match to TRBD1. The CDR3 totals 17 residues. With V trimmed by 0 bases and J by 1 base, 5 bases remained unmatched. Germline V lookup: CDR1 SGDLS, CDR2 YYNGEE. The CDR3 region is CASSVGHGTGSYNEQFF. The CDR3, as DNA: TGTGCCAGCAGCGTAGGGCACGGGACAGGGTCCTACAATGAGCAGTTCTTC.

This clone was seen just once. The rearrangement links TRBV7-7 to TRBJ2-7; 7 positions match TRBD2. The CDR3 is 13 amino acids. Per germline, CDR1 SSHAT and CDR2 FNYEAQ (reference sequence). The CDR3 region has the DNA TGTGCTAGCGGGCAGAGTACAGACCACGAGCAGTACTTC. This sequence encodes CASGQSTDHEQYF.

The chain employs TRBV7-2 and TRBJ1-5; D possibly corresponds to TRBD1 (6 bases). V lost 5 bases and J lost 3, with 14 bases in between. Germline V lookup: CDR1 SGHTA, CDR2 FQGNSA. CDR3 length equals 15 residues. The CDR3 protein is CASSTQGSANQPQHF. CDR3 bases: TGTGCCAGCAGCACACAGGGATCAGCCAATCAGCCCCAGCATTTT.

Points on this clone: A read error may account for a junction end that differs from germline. The CDR3 sequence is CASSLGATSTGELFF. DNA of the CDR3: TGTGCTAGCAGCTTAGGGGCTACTTCCACCGGGGAGCTGTTTTTT. V gene TRBV7-7 combines with J gene TRBJ2-2; weak D call: TRBD1 (5 bases). The length of the CDR3 is 15 residues. Germline loops: CDR1 SSHAT, CDR2 FNYEAQ (reference sequence).

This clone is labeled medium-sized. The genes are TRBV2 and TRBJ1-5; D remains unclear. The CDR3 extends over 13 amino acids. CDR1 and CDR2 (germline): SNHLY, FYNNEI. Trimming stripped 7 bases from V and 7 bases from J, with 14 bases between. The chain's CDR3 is CASTGEGVQPQHF. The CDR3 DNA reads TGTGCCAGCACGGGCGAAGGTGTGCAGCCCCAGCATTTT.

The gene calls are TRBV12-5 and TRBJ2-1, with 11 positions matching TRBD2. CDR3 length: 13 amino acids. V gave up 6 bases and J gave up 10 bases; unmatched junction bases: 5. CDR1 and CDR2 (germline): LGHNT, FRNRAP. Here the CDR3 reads CASGASGGPEQFF. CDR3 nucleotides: TGTGCTAGTGGCGCTAGCGGGGGGCCAGAGCAGTTCTTC.

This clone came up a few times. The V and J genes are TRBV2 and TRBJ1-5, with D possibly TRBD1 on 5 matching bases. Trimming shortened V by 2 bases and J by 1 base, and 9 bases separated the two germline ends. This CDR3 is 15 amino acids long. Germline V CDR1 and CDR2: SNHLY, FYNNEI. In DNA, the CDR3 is TGTGCCAGCAGTGAAATGGGGCTGAGCAATCAGCCCCAGCATTTT. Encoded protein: CASSEMGLSNQPQHF.

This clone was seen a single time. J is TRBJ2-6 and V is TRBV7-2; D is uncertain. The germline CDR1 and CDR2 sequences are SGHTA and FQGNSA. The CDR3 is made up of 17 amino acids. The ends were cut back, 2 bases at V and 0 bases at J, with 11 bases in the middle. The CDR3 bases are TGTGCCAGCAGCTTAATGGGCCGCAACTCTGGGGCCAACGTCCTGACTTTC. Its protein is CASSLMGRNSGANVLTF. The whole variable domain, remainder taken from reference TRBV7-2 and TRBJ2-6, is GAGVSQSPSNKVTEKGKDVELRCDPISGHTALYWYRQSLGQGLEFLIYFQGNSAPDKSGLPSDRFSAERTGGSVSTLTIQRTQQEDSAVYLCASSLMGRNSGANVLTFGAGSRLTVL.

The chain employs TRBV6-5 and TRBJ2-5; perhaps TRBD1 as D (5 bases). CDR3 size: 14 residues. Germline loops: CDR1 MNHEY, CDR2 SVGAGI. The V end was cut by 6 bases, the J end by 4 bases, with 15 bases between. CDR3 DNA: TGTGCCAGCAGAAGGGGTGCCGAATCAGAGACCCAGTACTTC. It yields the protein CASRRGAESETQYF.

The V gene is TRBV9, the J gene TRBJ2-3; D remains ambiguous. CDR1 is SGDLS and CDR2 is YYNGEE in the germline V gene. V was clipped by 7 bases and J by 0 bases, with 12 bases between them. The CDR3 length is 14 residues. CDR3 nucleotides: TGTGCCAGCGGCCGTACCAGTAGCACAGATACGCAGTATTTT. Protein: CASGRTSSTDTQYF.

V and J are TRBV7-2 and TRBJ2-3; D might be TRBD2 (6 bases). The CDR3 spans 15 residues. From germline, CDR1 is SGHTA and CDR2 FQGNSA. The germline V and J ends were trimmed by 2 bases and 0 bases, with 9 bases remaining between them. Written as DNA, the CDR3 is TGTGCCAGCAGCTTACTTAGCGGAAGCACAGATACGCAGTATTTT. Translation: CASSLLSGSTDTQYF.

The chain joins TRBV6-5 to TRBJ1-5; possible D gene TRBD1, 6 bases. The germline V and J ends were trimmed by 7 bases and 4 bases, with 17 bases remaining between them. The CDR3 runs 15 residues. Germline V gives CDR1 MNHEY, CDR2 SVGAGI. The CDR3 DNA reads TGTGCCAGCACTTGGACAGCCGATTCAAATCAGCCCCAGCATTTT. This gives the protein CASTWTADSNQPQHF.

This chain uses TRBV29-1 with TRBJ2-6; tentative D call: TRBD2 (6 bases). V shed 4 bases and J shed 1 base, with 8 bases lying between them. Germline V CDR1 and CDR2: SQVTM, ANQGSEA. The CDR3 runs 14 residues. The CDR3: CSVGGESGANVLTF. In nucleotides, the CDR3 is TGCAGCGTTGGGGGGGAATCTGGGGCCAACGTCCTGACTTTC.

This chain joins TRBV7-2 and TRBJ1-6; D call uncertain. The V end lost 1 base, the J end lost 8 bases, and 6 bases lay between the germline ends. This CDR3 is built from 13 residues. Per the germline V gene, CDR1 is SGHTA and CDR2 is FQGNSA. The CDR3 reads CASSLEAYSPLHF. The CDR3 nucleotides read TGTGCCAGCAGCTTAGAAGCCTATTCACCCCTCCACTTT.

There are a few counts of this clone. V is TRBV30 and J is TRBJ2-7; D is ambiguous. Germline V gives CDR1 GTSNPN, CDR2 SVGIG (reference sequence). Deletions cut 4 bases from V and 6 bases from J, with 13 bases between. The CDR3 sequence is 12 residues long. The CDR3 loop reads CAWTVGMGEQYF. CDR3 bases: TGTGCCTGGACGGTGGGAATGGGCGAGCAGTACTTC. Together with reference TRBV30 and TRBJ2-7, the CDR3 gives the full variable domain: SQTIHQWPATLVQPVGSPLSLECTVEGTSNPNLYWYRQAAGRGLQLLFYSVGIGQISSEVPQNLSASRPQDRQFILSSKKLLLSDSGFYLCAWTVGMGEQYFGPGTRLTVT.

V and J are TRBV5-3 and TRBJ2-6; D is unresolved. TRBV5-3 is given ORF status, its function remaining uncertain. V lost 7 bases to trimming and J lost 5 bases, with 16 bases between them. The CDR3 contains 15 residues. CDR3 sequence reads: CARPGEQSRANVLTF. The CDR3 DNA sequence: TGTGCCAGACCCGGTGAACAAAGTCGGGCCAACGTCCTGACTTTC.